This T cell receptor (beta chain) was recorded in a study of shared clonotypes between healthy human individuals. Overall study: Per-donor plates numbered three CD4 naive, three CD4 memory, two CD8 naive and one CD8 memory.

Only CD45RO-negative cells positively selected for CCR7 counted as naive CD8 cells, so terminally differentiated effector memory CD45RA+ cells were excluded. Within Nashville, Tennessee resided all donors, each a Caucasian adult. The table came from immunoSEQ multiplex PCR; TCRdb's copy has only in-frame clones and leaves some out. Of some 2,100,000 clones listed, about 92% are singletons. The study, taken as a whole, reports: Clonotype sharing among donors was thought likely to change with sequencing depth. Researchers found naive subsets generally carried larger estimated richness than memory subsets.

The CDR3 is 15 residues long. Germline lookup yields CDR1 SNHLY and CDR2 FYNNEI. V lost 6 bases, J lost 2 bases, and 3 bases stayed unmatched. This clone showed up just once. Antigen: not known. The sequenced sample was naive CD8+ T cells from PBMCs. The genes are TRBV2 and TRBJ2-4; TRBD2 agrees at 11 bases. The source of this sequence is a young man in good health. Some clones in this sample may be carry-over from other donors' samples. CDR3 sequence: CASRTSGKTKNIQYF. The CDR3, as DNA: TGTGCCAGCAGGACTAGCGGGAAAACCAAAAACATTCAGTACTTC.